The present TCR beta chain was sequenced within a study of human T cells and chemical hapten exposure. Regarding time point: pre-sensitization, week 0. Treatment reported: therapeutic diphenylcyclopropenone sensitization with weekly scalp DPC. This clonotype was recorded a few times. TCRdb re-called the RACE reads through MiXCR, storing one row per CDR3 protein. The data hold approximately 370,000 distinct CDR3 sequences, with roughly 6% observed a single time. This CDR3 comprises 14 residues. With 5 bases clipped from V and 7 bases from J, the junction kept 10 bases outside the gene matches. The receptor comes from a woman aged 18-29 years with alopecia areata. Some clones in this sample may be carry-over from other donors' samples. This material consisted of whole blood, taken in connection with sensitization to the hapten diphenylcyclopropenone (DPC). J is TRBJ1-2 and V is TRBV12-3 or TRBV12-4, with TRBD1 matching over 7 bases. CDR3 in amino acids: CASSGDSAWGGYTF. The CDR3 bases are TGTGCCAGCAGTGGGGACAGTGCCTGGGGTGGCTACACCTTC.